Each of the 30 T cell receptor beta chains below was sequenced from the same sample in a study of blood T cell repertoires in COVID-19. The table came from immunoSEQ multiplex PCR; TCRdb's copy has only in-frame clones and leaves some out. The table includes around 370,000 clones, 88% detected once. The specimen was PBMCs or T cells enriched from blood (not recorded which). The receptor source for this set is a woman aged 18-35 years who had recovered from COVID-19.

The V call is TRBV6-6, the J call TRBJ2-3; 9 positions agree with TRBD2. Germline V gives CDR1 MNHNY, CDR2 SVGAGI (reference sequence). The CDR3 runs to 15 residues. Germline trimming cut 3 bases from V and 3 bases from J; bases unmatched to any gene: 4. The CDR3: CASSYGTSRTDTQYF. CDR3 nucleotides: TGTGCCAGCAGTTATGGGACTAGCAGGACAGATACGCAGTATTTT.

CDR3 DNA: TGTGCCAGCAGCCAACAGGCCACGGGGGGGGCTAAAGGAGGGGAGACCCAGTACTTC. It encodes CASSQQATGGAKGGETQYF. The chain is built from TRBV4-2 and TRBJ2-5; 8 positions match TRBD2. Germline CDR1 and CDR2: LGHNA and YNFKEQ. The CDR3 contains 19 residues. After removal of 2 bases from V and 5 bases from J, the junction contained 19 bases not matched to a gene.

This chain uses TRBV2 with TRBJ2-1; possibly TRBD1 for D (6 bases). Per the germline V gene, CDR1 is SNHLY and CDR2 is FYNNEI. There are 14 residues in the CDR3. Trimming pared 8 bases from V and 5 bases from J, leaving 16 bases between. Here the CDR3 DNA reads TGTGCCAGCGGGGGAGTGGACAGAGACAATGAGCAGTTCTTC. It encodes CASGGVDRDNEQFF.

This clone was seen only a few times. The J gene is TRBJ1-5, the V gene TRBV28; 10 bases are a match to TRBD1. This CDR3 comprises 14 residues. J lost 6 bases, V lost 5 bases, and 4 bases had no gene match. Germline CDR1 MDHEN, CDR2 SYDVKM. In nucleotides, the CDR3 is TGTGCCAGCAGTCCGACAGGGGGCGGTCAGCCCCAGCATTTT. This translates into CASSPTGGGQPQHF.

In its sample, this clone was seen a few times. The chain carries TRBV30 and TRBJ1-5; D might be TRBD1 (6 bases). With 4 bases removed from V and 0 bases from J, the gap between germline ends came to 13 bases. The germline gives CDR1 GTSNPN, CDR2 SVGIG (reference sequence). The length of the CDR3 is 15 residues. The CDR3 region has the DNA TGTGCCTGGAACCGGGGAGGGGGTAGCAATCAGCCCCAGCATTTT. Protein product: CAWNRGGGSNQPQHF.

J is TRBJ1-2 and V is TRBV19, with D possibly TRBD1 on 5 matching bases. This CDR3 is 14 amino acids long. Trimming stripped 2 bases from V and 1 base from J, with 8 bases between. Germline lookup yields CDR1 LNHDA and CDR2 SQIVND (reference sequence). The CDR3 spells CASSIPGINYGYTF. In DNA form, the CDR3 reads TGTGCCAGTAGTATACCAGGGATTAACTATGGCTACACCTTC.

The genes are TRBV18 and TRBJ2-2; D possibly corresponds to TRBD1 (5 bases). Trimming shortened V by 2 bases and J by 0 bases, and 10 bases separated the two germline ends. The length of the CDR3 is 16 residues. The V gene's germline CDR1 is KGHSH and CDR2 LQKENI. The CDR3: CASSPERQTNTGELFF. Written as DNA, the CDR3 is TGTGCCAGCTCACCAGAGCGACAGACGAACACCGGGGAGCTGTTTTTT.

The V call is TRBV13, the J call TRBJ1-2; 7 nucleotides align to TRBD1. Germline CDR1 and CDR2: PRHDT and FYEKMQ (reference sequence). V trimming: 4 bases; J trimming: 9 bases; junction bases outside the gene matches: 5. The CDR3 runs 12 residues. CDR3 residues: CASSWRQGSYTF. CDR3 DNA: TGTGCCAGCAGCTGGAGACAGGGAAGCTACACCTTC.

The rearrangement uses TRBV7-9 and TRBJ2-3; TRBD2 might be the D (6 bases). The CDR3 is made up of 15 amino acids. The V end was cut by 2 bases, the J end by 3 bases, with 12 bases between. Germline CDR1 and CDR2: SEHNR and FQNEAQ (reference sequence). CDR3 nucleotides: TGTGCCAGCAGCTTAATATGGGAGGTTACAGATACGCAGTATTTT. Its translation: CASSLIWEVTDTQYF.

The genes are TRBV4-2 and TRBJ2-7; TRBD2 aligns across 7 bases. The CDR3 runs 16 residues. Germline V gives CDR1 LGHNA, CDR2 YNFKEQ. Germline trimming cut 4 bases from V and 0 bases from J; bases unmatched to any gene: 9. CDR3: CASSRRWAGDSYEQYF. The CDR3 DNA sequence: TGTGCCAGCAGCCGGCGGTGGGCGGGGGACTCCTACGAGCAGTACTTC.

Here the CDR3 reads CARNGRRANTEAFF. The CDR3 nucleotides are TGTGCCAGAAACGGGAGGAGGGCGAACACTGAAGCTTTCTTT. V usage is TRBV5-3 and J usage is TRBJ1-1; D is ambiguous. TRBV5-3 is placed among ORFs of uncertain function. Trimming pared 6 bases from V and 1 base from J, leaving 13 bases between. The CDR3 is made up of 14 amino acids.

The chain has TRBV18 and TRBJ2-7; a possible D gene is TRBD2 (6 bases). The CDR3 is 16 residues long. With 3 bases removed from V and 2 bases from J, the gap between germline ends came to 17 bases. Germline values: CDR1 KGHSH, CDR2 LQKENI. The CDR3 loop reads CASSPAGTPGAYEQYF. In DNA, the CDR3 is TGTGCCAGCTCACCTGCTGGGACTCCGGGGGCCTACGAGCAGTACTTC.

V is TRBV11-3 and J is TRBJ2-1, with 9 bases fitting TRBD2. CDR3 length: 14 residues. V was clipped by 5 bases and J by 6 bases; unmatched bases: 5. Germline-derived CDR1 and CDR2 are SGHNT and YENEEA. The chain's CDR3 is CASSRGGAVNEQFF. The DNA of the CDR3 is TGTGCCAGCAGCCGCGGGGGGGCGGTCAATGAGCAGTTCTTC.

This sequence joins TRBV6-2 or TRBV6-3 and TRBJ2-7, with TRBD1 matching over 9 bases. Looked up from germline, CDR1 is MNHEY and CDR2 is SVGEGT. V trimming: 6 bases; J trimming: 1 base; junction bases outside the gene matches: 7. This CDR3 is built from 15 residues. The CDR3 protein is CASSRPGQGSYEQYF. CDR3 nucleotide sequence: TGTGCCAGCAGCCGGCCGGGACAGGGTTCCTACGAGCAGTACTTC.

The chain combines TRBV11-2 with TRBJ1-1; a weak D match, TRBD1 (6 bases). The germline CDR1 and CDR2 sequences are SGHAT and FQNNGV. The CDR3 totals 13 residues. Trimming stripped 3 bases from V and 4 bases from J, with 9 bases between. CDR3 nucleotides: TGTGCCAGCAGCTTCGGGGGGCCCACTGAAGCTTTCTTT. Protein sequence: CASSFGGPTEAFF. Together with reference TRBV11-2 and TRBJ1-1, the CDR3 gives the full variable domain: EAGVAQSPRYKIIEKRQSVAFWCNPISGHATLYWYQQILGQGPKLLIQFQNNGVVDDSQLPKDRFSAERLKGVDSTLKIQPAKLEDSAVYLCASSFGGPTEAFFGQGTRLTVV.

This chain connects TRBV11-2 to TRBJ1-1; D possibly corresponds to TRBD1 (5 bases). V lost 2 bases to trimming and J lost 6 bases, with 19 bases between them. The germline V gene has CDR1 SGHAT and CDR2 FQNNGV. This CDR3 contains 16 residues. The CDR3 DNA reads as TGTGCCAGCAGCTTACCCCCCCGGGGGGTAAGCGCTGAAGCTTTCTTT. This encodes CASSLPPRGVSAEAFF.

The V and J genes are TRBV5-1 and TRBJ2-2; 8 nucleotides agree with TRBD1. The V gene's germline CDR1 is SGHRS and CDR2 YFSETQ. With V trimmed by 3 bases and J by 5 bases, 6 bases remained unmatched. This CDR3 is 15 amino acids long. DNA for the CDR3: TGCGCCAGCAGCTCCGGACAGGGAAGGACCGGGGAGCTGTTTTTT. It codes for CASSSGQGRTGELFF. Filled out from reference TRBV5-1 and TRBJ2-2, the complete variable domain reads KAGVTQTPRYLIKTRGQQVTLSCSPISGHRSVSWYQQTPGQGLQFLFEYFSETQRNKGNFPGRFSGRQFSNSRSEMNVSTLELGDSALYLCASSSGQGRTGELFFGEGSRLTVL.

This chain uses TRBV6-2 or TRBV6-3 with TRBJ1-5; TRBD1 is a possible D gene (5 bases). This CDR3 comprises 14 residues. Trimming took off 6 bases at V and 3 bases at J, with 12 bases between the two ends. CDR1 and CDR2 from the germline V gene are MNHEY and SVGEGT. The CDR3: CASSPTGDNQPQHF. The DNA for the CDR3 is TGTGCCAGCAGCCCAACAGGAGACAATCAGCCCCAGCATTTT.

This clone was seen just once. The chain is built from TRBV19 and TRBJ1-4, with 8 positions matching TRBD1. Germline CDR1 reads LNHDA; CDR2 reads SQIVND (reference sequence). Trimming at V came to 6 bases and at J to 9 bases, leaving 6 bases not matched to a gene. The CDR3 is 13 residues long. The DNA for the CDR3 is TGTGCCAGTAGGGATTGGACAGGGCAAAAACTGTTTTTT. This gives the protein CASRDWTGQKLFF.

This sequence joins TRBV5-1 and TRBJ2-5; TRBD1 matches 9 bases. In germline, CDR1 is SGHRS, CDR2 YFSETQ. The CDR3 consists of 16 residues. V lost 0 bases, J lost 5 bases, and 8 bases stayed unmatched. CDR3 sequence: CASSLDPGQGRETQYF. The CDR3 coding sequence is TGCGCCAGCAGCTTGGACCCGGGACAGGGAAGGGAGACCCAGTACTTC.

The V gene is TRBV10-3, the J gene TRBJ2-3; the D gene is possibly TRBD2 (7 bases). The CDR3 has 15 amino acids. V lost 5 bases and J 5 bases, leaving 17 bases between the germline ends. Germline V gene data show CDR1 as ENHRY and CDR2 as SYGVKD. The CDR3 DNA reads TGTGCCATCAGTACGGCGGGGGCGCAGAAAGATACGCAGTATTTT. Its translation: CAISTAGAQKDTQYF.

The rearrangement joins TRBV11-3 to TRBJ2-7, with a weak D call TRBD2 (5 bases). The CDR3 is made up of 12 amino acids. Trimming left V 6 bases short and J 6 bases short, with 12 bases between. CDR1 and CDR2 from the germline V gene are SGHNT and YENEEA. The CDR3 DNA follows: TGTGCCAGCAGTCGGGGTCCCGGCGAGCAGTACTTC. Translation: CASSRGPGEQYF.

The gene calls are TRBV9 and TRBJ1-1; D call uncertain. There are 14 residues in the CDR3. V dropped 0 bases and J dropped 2 bases, with 8 bases sitting between them. Germline V lookup: CDR1 SGDLS, CDR2 YYNGEE. The CDR3 loop reads CASSVGYSNTEAFF. The CDR3 DNA reads TGTGCCAGCAGCGTAGGTTACAGCAACACTGAAGCTTTCTTT.

The rearrangement links TRBV2 to TRBJ2-1; 14 bases align to TRBD2. The CDR3 is 16 amino acids. V was pared by 8 bases and J by 4 bases, with 7 bases of the junction left unmatched. Germline CDR1 SNHLY, CDR2 FYNNEI. In nucleotides, the CDR3 is TGTGCCAGCCTAGACGGACTAGCGGGGGGATACAATGAGCAGTTCTTC. Encoded protein: CASLDGLAGGYNEQFF.

The rearrangement joins TRBV9 to TRBJ1-2; 10 positions agree with TRBD1. V lost 2 bases and J lost 8; bases outside the gene matches: 12. Germline V lookup: CDR1 SGDLS, CDR2 YYNGEE. The CDR3 has 16 residues. The chain's CDR3 is CASSVDWGQGTLGYTF. CDR3 DNA: TGTGCCAGCAGCGTGGACTGGGGACAGGGGACGTTGGGCTACACCTTC.

The rearrangement links TRBV2 to TRBJ1-5; 8 bases agree with TRBD1. Germline CDR1 and CDR2: SNHLY and FYNNEI. Trimming at V came to 7 bases and at J to 0 bases, leaving 17 bases not matched to a gene. This CDR3 has 19 residues. The CDR3 bases are TGTGCCAGCAATTTTCGGACAGGGCCCGTTAAGAATAGCAATCAGCCCCAGCATTTT. Translation: CASNFRTGPVKNSNQPQHF. The entire variable domain, with the rest obtained from reference TRBV2 and TRBJ1-5, is as follows: EPEVTQTPSHQVTQMGQEVILRCVPISNHLYFYWYRQILGQKVEFLVSFYNNEISEKSEIFDDQFSVERPDGSNFTLKIRSTKLEDSAMYFCASNFRTGPVKNSNQPQHFGDGTRLSIL.

The chain recombines TRBV2 with TRBJ2-1; 14 positions match TRBD2. Losses at the gene ends were 6 bases for V and 0 bases for J; bases not matched to a gene: 7. The CDR3 covers 18 residues. Germline-derived CDR1 and CDR2 are SNHLY and FYNNEI. The CDR3 coding sequence is TGTGCCAGCAGCCCGGGACTAGCGGGGGAAAGCTCCTACAATGAGCAGTTCTTC. It is translated as CASSPGLAGESSYNEQFF.

This clone appeared once. CDR3 sequence (DNA): TGTGCCAGCAGCCAGACAGGGGGTCATGAGCAGTTCTTC. The encoded protein is CASSQTGGHEQFF. This chain uses TRBV5-6 with TRBJ2-1; the match to TRBD1 covers 9 bases. Per the germline V gene, CDR1 is SGHDT and CDR2 is YYEEEE. The V segment lost 4 bases and the J segment 8 bases; nucleotides outside the gene matches: 4. The CDR3 has 13 residues.

This sequence joins TRBV12-3 or TRBV12-4 and TRBJ1-1, with no clear D. V was pared by 6 bases and J by 4 bases, with 6 bases between. The CDR3 loop spans 11 amino acids. The CDR3: CASRQSTEAFF. The CDR3 region has the DNA TGTGCCAGCAGACAGTCCACTGAAGCTTTCTTT.

A few counts support this clone. The rearrangement joins TRBV5-4 to TRBJ1-1; D is perhaps TRBD1 (6 bases). Germline-derived CDR1 and CDR2 are SGHNT and YYREEE (reference sequence). V lost 5 bases and J lost 10, with 21 bases in between. This CDR3 contains 14 residues. The DNA for the CDR3 is TGTGCCAGCAGGCCGACCGAACAGGGAGAGGCAGCTTTCTTT. Amino acid sequence: CASRPTEQGEAAFF.